Sequencing of this TCR beta chain was carried out in a study of chemoradiotherapy in HPV16-positive cancers. Study conclusions and caveats: Better recurrence-free survival went with HPV-responsive T-cell expansion in HPV16-positive patients. The functional HPV-specific definition rests on just a couple of HPV16-positive patients.

The V segment lost 5 bases and the J segment 4 bases; nucleotides outside the gene matches: 7. Germline V gene lookup returns CDR1 MNHEY and CDR2 SVGAGI. The CDR3 runs to 14 residues. Concerning this clone: Its antigen remains unidentified.

Assay used: immunoSEQ multiplex PCR; TCRdb lists only in-frame clones, some missing. The table lists 4,500 or so clones, under 90% of them singletons, with 2.5% to 3% in the top ten. Over chemoradiotherapy, repertoires were sampled more than once. V is TRBV6-5 and J is TRBJ1-2; TRBD1 aligns across 7 bases. The sequencing here drew on tumor tissue, taken from a patient who underwent chemoradiotherapy. The receptor was derived from a human donor with HPV-associated anogenital cancer. CDR3 sequence (DNA): TGTGCCAGCAGTCGACAGGGCTTTGGCTATGGCTACACCTTC. Its protein product is CASSRQGFGYGYTF.